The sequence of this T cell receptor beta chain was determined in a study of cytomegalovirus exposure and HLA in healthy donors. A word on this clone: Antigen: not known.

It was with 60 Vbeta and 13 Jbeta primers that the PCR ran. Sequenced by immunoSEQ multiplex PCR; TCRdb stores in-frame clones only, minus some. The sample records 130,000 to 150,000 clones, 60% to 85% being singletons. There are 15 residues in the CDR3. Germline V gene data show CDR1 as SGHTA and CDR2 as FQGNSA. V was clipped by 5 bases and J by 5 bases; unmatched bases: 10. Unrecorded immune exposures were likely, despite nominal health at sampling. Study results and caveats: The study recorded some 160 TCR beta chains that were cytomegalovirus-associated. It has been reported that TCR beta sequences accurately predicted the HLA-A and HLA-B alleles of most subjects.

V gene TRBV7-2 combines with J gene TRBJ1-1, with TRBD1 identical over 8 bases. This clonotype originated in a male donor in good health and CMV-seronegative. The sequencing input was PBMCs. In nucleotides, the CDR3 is TGTGCCAGCAGCCGAATTACAGGGGGTGGAACTGAAGCTTTCTTT. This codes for CASSRITGGGTEAFF.